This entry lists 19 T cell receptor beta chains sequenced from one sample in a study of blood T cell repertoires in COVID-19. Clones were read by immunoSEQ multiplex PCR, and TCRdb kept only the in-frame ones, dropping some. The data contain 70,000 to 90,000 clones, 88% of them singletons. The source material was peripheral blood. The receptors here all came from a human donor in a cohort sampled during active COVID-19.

CDR3 nucleotides: TGTGCCAGCAGCCAAGATCGGACGGCTCACTATCGGGGTTTGTTGCTGTTCTTC. It specifies CASSQDRTAHYRGLLLFF. The V and J genes are TRBV3-1 (or the pseudogene TRBV3-2) and TRBJ2-1; D possibly corresponds to TRBD2 (5 bases). V lost 0 bases to trimming and J lost 15 bases, with 30 bases between them. The CDR3 contains 18 residues. Germline V gene data show CDR1 as LGHDT and CDR2 as YNNKEL (reference sequence).

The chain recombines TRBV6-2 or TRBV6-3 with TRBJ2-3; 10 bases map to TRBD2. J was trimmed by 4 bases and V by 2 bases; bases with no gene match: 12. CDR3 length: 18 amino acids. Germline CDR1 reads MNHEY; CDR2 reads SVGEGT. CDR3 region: CASSYNQELAGTPDTQYF. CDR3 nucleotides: TGTGCCAGCAGTTACAACCAAGAACTAGCGGGAACCCCAGATACGCAGTATTTT.

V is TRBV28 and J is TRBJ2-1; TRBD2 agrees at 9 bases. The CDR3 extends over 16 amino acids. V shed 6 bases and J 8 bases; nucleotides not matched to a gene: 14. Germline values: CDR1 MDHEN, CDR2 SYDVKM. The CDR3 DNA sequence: TGTGCCAGCAGGACAAGCGGGGCTAGCGGGAACCATGAGCAGTTCTTC. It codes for CASRTSGASGNHEQFF.

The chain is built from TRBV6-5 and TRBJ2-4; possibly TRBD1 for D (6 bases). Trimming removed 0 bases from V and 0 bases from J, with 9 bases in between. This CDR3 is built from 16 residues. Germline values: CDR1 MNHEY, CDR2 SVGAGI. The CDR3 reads CASSYSAGVAKNIQYF. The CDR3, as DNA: TGTGCCAGCAGTTACTCGGCAGGGGTAGCCAAAAACATTCAGTACTTC.

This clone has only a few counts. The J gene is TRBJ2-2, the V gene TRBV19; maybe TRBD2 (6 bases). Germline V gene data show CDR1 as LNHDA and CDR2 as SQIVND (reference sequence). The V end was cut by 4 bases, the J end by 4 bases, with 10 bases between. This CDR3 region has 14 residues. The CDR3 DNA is TGTGCCAGTAGTACCGGGACTCCCACCGGGGAGCTGTTTTTT. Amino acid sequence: CASSTGTPTGELFF.

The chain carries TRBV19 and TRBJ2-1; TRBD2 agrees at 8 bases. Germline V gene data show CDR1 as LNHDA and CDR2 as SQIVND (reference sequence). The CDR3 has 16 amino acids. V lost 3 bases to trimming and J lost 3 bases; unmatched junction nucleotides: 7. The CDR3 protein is CASSIPRSGSYNEQFF. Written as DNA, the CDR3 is TGTGCCAGTAGTATCCCACGAAGCGGGAGCTACAATGAGCAGTTCTTC.

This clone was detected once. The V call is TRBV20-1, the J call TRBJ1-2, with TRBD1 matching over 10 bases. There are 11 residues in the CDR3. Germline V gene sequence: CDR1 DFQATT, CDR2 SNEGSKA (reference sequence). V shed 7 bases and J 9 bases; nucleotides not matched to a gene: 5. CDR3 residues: CSGRQGASYTF. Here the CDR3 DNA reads TGCAGTGGAAGACAGGGGGCCAGCTACACCTTC.

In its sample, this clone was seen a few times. In DNA form, the CDR3 reads TGCGCCAGCAGCCCCATCGCAGGGGGAACCGGGGAGCTGTTTTTT. Its protein product is CASSPIAGGTGELFF. The chain carries TRBV5-1 and TRBJ2-2; 7 positions match TRBD1. The germline gives CDR1 SGHRS, CDR2 YFSETQ. The CDR3 sequence is 15 residues long. V was clipped by 4 bases and J by 5 bases; unmatched bases: 8.

The CDR3 sequence: CASSLGAGDNSPLHF. The CDR3 nucleotides read TGTGCCAGCAGCTTGGGAGCGGGGGACAATTCACCCCTCCACTTT. V usage is TRBV5-6 and J usage is TRBJ1-6; maybe TRBD1 (5 bases). The CDR3 extends over 15 amino acids. Trimming took off 0 bases at V and 7 bases at J, with 11 bases between the two ends. Germline assignment: CDR1 SGHDT and CDR2 YYEEEE.

CDR3 loop: CASRSTGWEYNEQFF. The CDR3 DNA sequence: TGTGCCAGCAGATCGACAGGGTGGGAGTACAATGAGCAGTTCTTC. The V call is TRBV3-1 (or the pseudogene TRBV3-2), the J call TRBJ2-1, with 7 bases aligning to TRBD1. The junction had 9 bases not matched to a gene; V was cut back by 6 bases and J by 4 bases. Germline V gene lookup returns CDR1 LGHDT and CDR2 YNNKEL (reference sequence). The CDR3 runs 15 residues.

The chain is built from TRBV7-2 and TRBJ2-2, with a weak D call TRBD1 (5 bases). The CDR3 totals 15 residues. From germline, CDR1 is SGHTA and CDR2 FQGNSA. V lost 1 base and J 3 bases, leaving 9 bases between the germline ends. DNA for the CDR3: TGTGCCAGCAGCTTAGACAGGCTCTACACCGGGGAGCTGTTTTTT. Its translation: CASSLDRLYTGELFF.

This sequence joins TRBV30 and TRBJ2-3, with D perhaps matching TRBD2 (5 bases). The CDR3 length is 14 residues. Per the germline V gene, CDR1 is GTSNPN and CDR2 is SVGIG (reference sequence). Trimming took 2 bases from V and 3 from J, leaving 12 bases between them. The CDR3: CAWSLDSSTDTQYF. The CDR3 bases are TGTGCCTGGAGTTTGGACTCGAGTACAGATACGCAGTATTTT.

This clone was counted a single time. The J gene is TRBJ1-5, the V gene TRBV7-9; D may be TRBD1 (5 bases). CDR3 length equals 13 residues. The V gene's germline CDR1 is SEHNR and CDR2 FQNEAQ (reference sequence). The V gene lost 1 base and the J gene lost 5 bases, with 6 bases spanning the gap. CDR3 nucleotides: TGTGCCAGCAGCTTAGAAGGGGATCAGCCCCAGCATTTT. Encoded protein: CASSLEGDQPQHF.

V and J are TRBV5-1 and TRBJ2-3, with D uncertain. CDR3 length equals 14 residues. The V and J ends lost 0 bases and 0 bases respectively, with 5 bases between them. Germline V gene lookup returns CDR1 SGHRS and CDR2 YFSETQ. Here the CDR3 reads CASSLDSSTDTQYF. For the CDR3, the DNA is TGCGCCAGCAGCTTGGATTCAAGCACAGATACGCAGTATTTT.

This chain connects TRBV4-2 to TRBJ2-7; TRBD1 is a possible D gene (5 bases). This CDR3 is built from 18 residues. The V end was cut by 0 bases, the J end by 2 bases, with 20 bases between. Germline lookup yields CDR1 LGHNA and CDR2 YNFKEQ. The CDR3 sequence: CASSQDWGRDELPYEQYF. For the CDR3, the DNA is TGTGCCAGCAGCCAAGATTGGGGCAGGGATGAGCTTCCCTACGAGCAGTACTTC.

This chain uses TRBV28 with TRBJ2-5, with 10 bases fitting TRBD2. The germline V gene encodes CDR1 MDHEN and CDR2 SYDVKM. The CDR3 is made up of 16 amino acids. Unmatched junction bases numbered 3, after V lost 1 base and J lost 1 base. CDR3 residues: CASSLYTSGVQETQYF. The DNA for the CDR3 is TGTGCCAGCAGTTTATATACTAGCGGGGTCCAAGAGACCCAGTACTTC.

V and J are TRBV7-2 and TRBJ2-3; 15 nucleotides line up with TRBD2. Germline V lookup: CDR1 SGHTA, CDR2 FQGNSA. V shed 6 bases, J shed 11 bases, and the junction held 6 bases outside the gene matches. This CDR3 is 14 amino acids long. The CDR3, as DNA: TGTGCCAGCAGTGGACTAGCGGGGGGGGATGAGCAGTATTTT. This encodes CASSGLAGGDEQYF.

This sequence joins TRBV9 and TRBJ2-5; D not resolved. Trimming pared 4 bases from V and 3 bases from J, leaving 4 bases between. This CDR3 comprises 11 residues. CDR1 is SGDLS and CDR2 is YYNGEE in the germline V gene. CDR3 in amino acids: CASSPKETQYF. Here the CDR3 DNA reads TGTGCCAGCAGCCCCAAAGAGACCCAGTACTTC.

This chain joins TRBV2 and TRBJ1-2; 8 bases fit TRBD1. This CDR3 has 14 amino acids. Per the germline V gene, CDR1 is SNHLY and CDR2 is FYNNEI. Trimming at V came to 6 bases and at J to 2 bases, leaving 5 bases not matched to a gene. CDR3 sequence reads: CASRGTGENYGYTF. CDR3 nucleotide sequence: TGTGCCAGCAGAGGGACAGGAGAAAACTATGGCTACACCTTC.